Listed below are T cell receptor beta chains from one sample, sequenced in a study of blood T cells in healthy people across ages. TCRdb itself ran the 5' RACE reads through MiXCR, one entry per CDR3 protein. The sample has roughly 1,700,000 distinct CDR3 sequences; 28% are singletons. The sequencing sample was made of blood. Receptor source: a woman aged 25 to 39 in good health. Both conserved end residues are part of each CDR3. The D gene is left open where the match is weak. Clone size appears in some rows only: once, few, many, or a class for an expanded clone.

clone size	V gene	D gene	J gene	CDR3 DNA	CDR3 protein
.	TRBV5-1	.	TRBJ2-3	TGCGCCAGCAGCCTGACCCCTTATTCCGCAGATACGCAGTATTTT	CASSLTPYSADTQYF
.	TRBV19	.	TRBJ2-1	TGTGCCAGTAGTCCCTCCCAGGGGCCCTCCTACAATGAGCAGTTCTTC	CASSPSQGPSYNEQFF
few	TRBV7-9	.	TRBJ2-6	TGTGCCAGCAGCCCCGACAGATTGGAAGGGGCCAACGTCCGGACTTTC	CASSPDRLEGANVRTF
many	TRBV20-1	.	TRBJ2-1	TGCAGTGCTTTCCGACACCAACCCACCTCCTACAATGAGCAGTTCTTC	CSAFRHQPTSYNEQFF
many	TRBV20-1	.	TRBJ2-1	TGCAGTGCTAGGATCGGGGCTTATGAGCAGTTCTTC	CSARIGAYEQFF
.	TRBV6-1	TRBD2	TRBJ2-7	TGTGCCAGCCGGTCATTGGGACTAGCGGGAGAGGCATCCCACGAGCAGTACTTC	CASRSLGLAGEASHEQYF
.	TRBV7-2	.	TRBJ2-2	TGTGCCAGCAGCTTTATGGGCGTAGGTTCCGGGGAGCTGTTTTTT	CASSFMGVGSGELFF
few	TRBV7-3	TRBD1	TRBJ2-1	TGTGCCAGCAGCACGACAGGGTACGGTGAGCAGTTCTTC	CASSTTGYGEQFF
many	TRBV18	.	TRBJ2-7	TGTGCCAGCTCACCTAAGAGACTTATCACCTACGAGCAGTACTTC	CASSPKRLITYEQYF
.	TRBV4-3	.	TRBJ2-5	TGCGCCAGCAACCAGGGGACTTTAAAAGAGACCCAGTACTTC	CASNQGTLKETQYF
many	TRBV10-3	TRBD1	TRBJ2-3	TGTGCCATCAGTGGGGACAGGGGAGGAGATACGCAGTATTTT	CAISGDRGGDTQYF
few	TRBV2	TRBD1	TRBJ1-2	TGTGCCAGCAGTACCTTCTCAGGGGGCCGTTCTGGCTACACCTTC	CASSTFSGGRSGYTF
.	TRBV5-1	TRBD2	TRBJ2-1	TGCGCCAGCAGCCGGGGCGCTAGCGGGAGTAACAATGAGCAGTTCTTC	CASSRGASGSNNEQFF
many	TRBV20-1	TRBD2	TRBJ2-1	TGCAGTGCTAGAGATCCATCTAGCGGGGAAGATGAGCAGTTCTTC	CSARDPSSGEDEQFF
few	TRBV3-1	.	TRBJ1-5	TGTGCCAGCAGCCCGACAGGCCAGAGCGGGCCCCAGCATTTT	CASSPTGQSGPQHF
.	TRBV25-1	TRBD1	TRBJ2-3	TGTGCCAGCAGTGCCGGACAGGGGGCTCTACCTTTCTACACAGATACGCAGTATTTT	CASSAGQGALPFYTDTQYF
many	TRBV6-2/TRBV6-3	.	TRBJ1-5	TGTGCCAGCAGTTTCGGGGCCTACAATCAGCCCCAGCATTTT	CASSFGAYNQPQHF
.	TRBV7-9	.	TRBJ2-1	TGTGCCAGCCGCCGGGCAAGGTCAGGGCACAATGGGCAGTTCTTC	CASRRARSGHNGQFF
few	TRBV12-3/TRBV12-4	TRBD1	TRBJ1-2	TGTGCCAGCAGCCCGGGCAGGGGGCGCCCCTATGGCTACACCTTC	CASSPGRGRPYGYTF
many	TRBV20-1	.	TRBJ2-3	TGCAGTGCTAGGACCCCTAGCACAGATACGCAGTATTTT	CSARTPSTDTQYF
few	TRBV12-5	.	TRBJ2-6	TGTGCTAGTGGTCCACTCCCAGGGGCTGGGGCCAACGTCCTGACTTTC	CASGPLPGAGANVLTF
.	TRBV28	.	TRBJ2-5	TGTGCCTCCACCGATAGCGGCCCCGCAGGGACCCAGTACTTC	CASTDSGPAGTQYF
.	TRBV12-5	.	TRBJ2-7	TGTGCTAGTGGTTTGGACACAGGGACGCCCTACGAGCAGTACTTC	CASGLDTGTPYEQYF
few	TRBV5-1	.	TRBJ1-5	TGCGCCAGCAGCCTGGAAGCCAGGGGCGCTGGGCAGCCCCAGCATTTT	CASSLEARGAGQPQHF
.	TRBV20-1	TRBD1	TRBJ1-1	TGCAGTGCTAGTGTCCAGGGGGGATATGAAACTTTCTTT	CSASVQGGYETFF
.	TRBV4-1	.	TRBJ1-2	TGCGCCAGCAGCCGACAAAATCAGGAAAAGTATGGCTACACCTTC	CASSRQNQEKYGYTF
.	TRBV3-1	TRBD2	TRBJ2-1	TGTGCCAGCAGCCAAGATACGAGGGAGGGCCCTCGGGGGTTCTTC	CASSQDTREGPRGFF
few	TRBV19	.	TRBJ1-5	TGTGCCAGTAGGTTCGGGAATCAGCCCCAGCATTTT	CASRFGNQPQHF
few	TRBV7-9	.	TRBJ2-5	TGTGCCAGCAGCTTAGAGGTTTGGACCCAGTACTTC	CASSLEVWTQYF
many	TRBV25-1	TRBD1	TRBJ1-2	TGTGCCAGCAGTGAAGGTGGGGGGACAGGGGGCACTAACTATGGCTACACCTTC	CASSEGGGTGGTNYGYTF
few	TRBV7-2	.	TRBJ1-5	TGTGCCAGCAGCCCCCCCTTCTCCCCCCAGCATTTT	CASSPPFSPQHF
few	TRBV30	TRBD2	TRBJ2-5	TGTGCCTGGGGACTAGCGGGGGGGACTCAAGAGACCCAGTACTTC	CAWGLAGGTQETQYF